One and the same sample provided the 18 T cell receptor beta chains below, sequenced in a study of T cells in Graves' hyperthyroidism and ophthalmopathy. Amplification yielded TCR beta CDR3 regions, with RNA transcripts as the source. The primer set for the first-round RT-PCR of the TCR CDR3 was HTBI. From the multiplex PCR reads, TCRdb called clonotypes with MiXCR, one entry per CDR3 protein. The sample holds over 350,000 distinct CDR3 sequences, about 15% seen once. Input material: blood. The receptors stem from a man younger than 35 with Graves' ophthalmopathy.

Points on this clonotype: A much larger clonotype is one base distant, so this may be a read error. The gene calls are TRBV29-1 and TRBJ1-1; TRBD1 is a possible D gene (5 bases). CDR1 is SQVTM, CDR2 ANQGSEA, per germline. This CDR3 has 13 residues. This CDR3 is CSVVRTMDTEASF. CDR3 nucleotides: TGCAGCGTTGTGAGGACTATGGACACTGAAGCTTCCTTT.

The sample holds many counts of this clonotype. CDR3: CASISGTSKGRAEQYF. The CDR3 DNA reads as TGTGCCAGCATATCCGGCACCTCCAAAGGAAGGGCCGAGCAGTACTTC. This chain uses TRBV2 with TRBJ2-7; D unclear. Germline V gives CDR1 SNHLY, CDR2 FYNNEI. The CDR3 is made up of 16 amino acids. V lost 7 bases to trimming and J lost 6 bases, with 25 bases between them.

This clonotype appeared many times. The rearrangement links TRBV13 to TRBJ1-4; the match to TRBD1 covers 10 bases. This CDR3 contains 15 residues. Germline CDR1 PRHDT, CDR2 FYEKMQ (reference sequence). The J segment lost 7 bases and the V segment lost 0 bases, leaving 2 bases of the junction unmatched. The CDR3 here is CASSLGTGGPEKLFF. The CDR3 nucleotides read TGTGCCAGCAGCTTAGGGACAGGGGGCCCTGAAAAACTGTTTTTT.

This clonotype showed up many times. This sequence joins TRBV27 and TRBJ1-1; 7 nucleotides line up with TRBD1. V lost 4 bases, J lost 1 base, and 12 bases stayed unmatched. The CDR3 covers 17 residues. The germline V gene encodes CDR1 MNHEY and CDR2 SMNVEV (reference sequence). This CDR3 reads CASSYNWGGQRNTEAFF. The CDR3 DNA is TGTGCCAGCAGTTACAATTGGGGGGGACAGAGGAACACTGAAGCTTTCTTT.

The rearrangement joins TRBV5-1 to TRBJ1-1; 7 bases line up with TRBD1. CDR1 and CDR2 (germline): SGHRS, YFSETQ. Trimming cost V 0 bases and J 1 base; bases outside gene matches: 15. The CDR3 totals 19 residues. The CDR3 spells CASSLARQELRGWNTEAFF. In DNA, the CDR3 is TGCGCCAGCAGCTTGGCGAGGCAGGAGCTCAGGGGGTGGAACACTGAAGCTTTCTTT.

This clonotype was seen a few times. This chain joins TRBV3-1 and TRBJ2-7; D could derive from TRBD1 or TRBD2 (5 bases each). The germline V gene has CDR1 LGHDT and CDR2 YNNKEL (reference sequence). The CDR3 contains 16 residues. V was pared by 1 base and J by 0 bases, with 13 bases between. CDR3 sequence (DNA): TGTGCCAGCAGCCAAGGTATCGGGACCCTCTCCTACGAGCAGTACTTC. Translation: CASSQGIGTLSYEQYF.

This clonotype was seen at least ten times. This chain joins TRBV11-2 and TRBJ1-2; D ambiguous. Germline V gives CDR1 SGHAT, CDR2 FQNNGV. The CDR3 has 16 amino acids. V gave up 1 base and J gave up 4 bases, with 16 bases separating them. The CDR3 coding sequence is TGTGCCAGCAGCTTAGTGAGTTCAGGCCACTCCTATGGCTACACCTTC. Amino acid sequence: CASSLVSSGHSYGYTF.

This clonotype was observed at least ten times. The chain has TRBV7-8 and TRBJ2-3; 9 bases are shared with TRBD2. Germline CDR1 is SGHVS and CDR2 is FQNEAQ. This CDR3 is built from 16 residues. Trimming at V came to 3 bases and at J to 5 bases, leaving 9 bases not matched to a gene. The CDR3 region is CASSFLLAGVGDTQYF. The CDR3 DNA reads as TGTGCCAGCAGCTTTCTTTTAGCGGGAGTGGGAGATACGCAGTATTTT.

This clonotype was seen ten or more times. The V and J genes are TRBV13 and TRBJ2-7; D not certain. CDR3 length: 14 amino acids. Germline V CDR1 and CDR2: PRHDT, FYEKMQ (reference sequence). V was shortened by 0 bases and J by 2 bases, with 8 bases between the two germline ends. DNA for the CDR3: TGTGCCAGCAGCTTAGGGCCGGAGACCTACGAGCAGTACTTC. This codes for CASSLGPETYEQYF.

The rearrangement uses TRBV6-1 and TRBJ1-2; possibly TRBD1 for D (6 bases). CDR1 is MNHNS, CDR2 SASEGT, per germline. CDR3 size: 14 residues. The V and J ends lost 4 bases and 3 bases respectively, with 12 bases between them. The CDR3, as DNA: TGTGCCAGCAGTGTACACAGGGAGCACTATGGCTACACCTTC. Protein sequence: CASSVHREHYGYTF.

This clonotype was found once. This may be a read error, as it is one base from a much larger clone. CDR3 region: CASGVAMGRNNYGYTF. DNA of the CDR3: TGTGCCAGCGGCGTAGCTATGGGACGCAATAACTATGGCTACACCTTC. The V gene is TRBV9, the J gene TRBJ1-2; D is perhaps TRBD1 (5 bases). CDR1 SGDLS and CDR2 YYNGEE come from the germline V gene. The CDR3 extends over 16 amino acids.

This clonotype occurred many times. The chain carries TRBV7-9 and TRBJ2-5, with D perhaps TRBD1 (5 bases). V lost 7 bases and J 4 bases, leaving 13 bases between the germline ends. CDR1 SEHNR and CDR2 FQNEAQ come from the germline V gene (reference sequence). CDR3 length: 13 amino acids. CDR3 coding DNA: TGTGCCAGCATCACCCAGGGTCGAGAGACCCAGTACTTC. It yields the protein CASITQGRETQYF. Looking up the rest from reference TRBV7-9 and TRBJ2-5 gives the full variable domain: DTGVSQNPRHKITKRGQNVTFRCDPISEHNRLYWYRQTLGQGPEFLTYFQNEAQLEKSRLLSDRFSAERPKGSFSTLEIQRTEQGDSAMYLCASITQGRETQYFGPGTRLLVL.

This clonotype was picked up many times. This CDR3 reads CASSVTRNNEQFF. CDR3 bases: TGTGCCAGCAGTGTTACTAGAAACAATGAGCAGTTCTTC. The chain carries TRBV2 and TRBJ2-1; TRBD2 might be the D (5 bases). The germline gives CDR1 SNHLY, CDR2 FYNNEI. CDR3 size: 13 residues. V gave up 4 bases and J gave up 5 bases, with 9 bases separating them.

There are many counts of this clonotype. CDR3 sequence (DNA): TGCAGCGTTGAAAGCTCGACAGACTACGAGCAGTACTTC. It is translated as CSVESSTDYEQYF. The chain is built from TRBV29-1 and TRBJ2-7; weak D call: TRBD1 (5 bases). The CDR3 totals 13 residues. V was clipped by 2 bases and J by 3 bases, with 11 bases between them. The germline gives CDR1 SQVTM, CDR2 ANQGSEA.

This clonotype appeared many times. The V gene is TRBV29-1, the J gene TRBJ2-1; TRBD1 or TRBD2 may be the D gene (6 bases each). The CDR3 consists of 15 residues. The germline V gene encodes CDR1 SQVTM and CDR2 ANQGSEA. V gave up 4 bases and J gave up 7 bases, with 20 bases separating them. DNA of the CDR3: TGCAGCGTTGTGTGGCAGGGGACTTCTGGGAATGAGCAGTTCTTC. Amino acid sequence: CSVVWQGTSGNEQFF.

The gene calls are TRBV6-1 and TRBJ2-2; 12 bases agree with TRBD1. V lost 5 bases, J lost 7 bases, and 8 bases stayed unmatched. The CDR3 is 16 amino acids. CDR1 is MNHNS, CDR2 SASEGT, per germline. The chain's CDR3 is CASSSPGTGGHGELFF. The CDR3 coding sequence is TGTGCCAGCAGTTCCCCCGGGACAGGGGGCCACGGGGAGCTGTTTTTT.

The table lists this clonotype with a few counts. The CDR3 region is CASSVEGFGQVNEQFF. In nucleotides, the CDR3 is TGTGCCAGCAGCGTAGAGGGATTCGGACAGGTCAATGAGCAGTTCTTC. This sequence joins TRBV9 and TRBJ2-1, with TRBD1 matching 7 bases. J was trimmed by 6 bases and V by 0 bases; bases with no gene match: 9. The germline V gene has CDR1 SGDLS and CDR2 YYNGEE. The CDR3 covers 16 residues.

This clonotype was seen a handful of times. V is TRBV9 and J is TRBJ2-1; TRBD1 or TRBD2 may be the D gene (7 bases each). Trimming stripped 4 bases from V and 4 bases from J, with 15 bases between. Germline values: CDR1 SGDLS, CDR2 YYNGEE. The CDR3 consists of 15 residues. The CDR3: CASSSAGGGYNEQFF. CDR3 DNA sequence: TGTGCCAGCAGCTCTGCAGGGGGAGGGTACAATGAGCAGTTCTTC.